This T cell receptor beta chain was found in a study of T-cell reconstitution after alpha-beta-depleted transplantation in children. TCRbeta library construction was performed incorporating unique molecular identifiers. One entry per CDR3 protein results from TCRdb running MiXCR on the PCR reads. This sample has hundreds of thousands of distinct CDR3 sequences; roughly 16% occur once, and the top ten carry roughly 29%. CDR1 is SGHRS and CDR2 is YFSETQ in the germline V gene. The CDR3 spans 15 residues. V lost 1 base and J 4 bases, leaving 12 bases between the germline ends. The gene calls are TRBV5-1 and TRBJ2-1, with a possible D match to TRBD2 (5 bases). The sequence was collected from a boy younger than two who had a stem cell transplant for Wiskott-Aldrich syndrome, so the T cells may come from the graft donor. Sequencing used PBMCs, mostly from graft donor cells, obtained 360 days after TCRalphabeta/CD19-depleted stem cell transplant. This CDR3 is CASSLRGTNYNEQFF. The CDR3 DNA reads TGCGCCAGCAGCTTGCGGGGAACAAATTACAATGAGCAGTTCTTC.